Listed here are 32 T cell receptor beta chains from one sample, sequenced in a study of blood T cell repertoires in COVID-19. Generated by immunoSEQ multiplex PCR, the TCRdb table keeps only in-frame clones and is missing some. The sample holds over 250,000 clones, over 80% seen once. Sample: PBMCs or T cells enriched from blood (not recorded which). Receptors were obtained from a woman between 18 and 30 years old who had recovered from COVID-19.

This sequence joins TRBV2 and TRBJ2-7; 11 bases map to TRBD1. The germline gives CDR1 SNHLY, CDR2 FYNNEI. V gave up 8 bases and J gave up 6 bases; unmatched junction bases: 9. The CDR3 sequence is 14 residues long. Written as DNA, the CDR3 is TGTGCCAGCGGGGGACAGGGGGGCTTCGGCGAGCAGTACTTC. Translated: CASGGQGGFGEQYF.

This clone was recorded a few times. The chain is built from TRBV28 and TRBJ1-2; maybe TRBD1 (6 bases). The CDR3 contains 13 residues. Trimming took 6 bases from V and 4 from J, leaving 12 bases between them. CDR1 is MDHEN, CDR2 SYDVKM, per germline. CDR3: CASSLQGSYGYTF. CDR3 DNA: TGTGCCAGCAGCCTGCAGGGGTCCTATGGCTACACCTTC.

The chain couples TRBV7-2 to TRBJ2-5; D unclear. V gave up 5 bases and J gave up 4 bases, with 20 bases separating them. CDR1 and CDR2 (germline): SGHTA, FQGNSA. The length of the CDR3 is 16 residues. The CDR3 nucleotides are TGTGCCAGCAGCCAAAGTTATGCGGTGGCTGGAGAGACCCAGTACTTC. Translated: CASSQSYAVAGETQYF.

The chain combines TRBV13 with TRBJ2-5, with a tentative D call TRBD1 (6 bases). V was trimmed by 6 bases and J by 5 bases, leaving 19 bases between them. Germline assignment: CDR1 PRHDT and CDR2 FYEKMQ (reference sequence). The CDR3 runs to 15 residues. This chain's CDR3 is CASRSTTTGSETQYF. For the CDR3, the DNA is TGTGCCAGCAGAAGTACGACGACAGGATCCGAGACCCAGTACTTC.

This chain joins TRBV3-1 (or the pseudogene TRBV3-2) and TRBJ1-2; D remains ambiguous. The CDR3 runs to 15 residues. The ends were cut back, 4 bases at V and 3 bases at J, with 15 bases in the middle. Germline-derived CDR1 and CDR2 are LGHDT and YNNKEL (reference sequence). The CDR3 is CASSPTRDQHYGYTF. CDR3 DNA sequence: TGTGCCAGCAGCCCAACCCGGGATCAACACTATGGCTACACCTTC.

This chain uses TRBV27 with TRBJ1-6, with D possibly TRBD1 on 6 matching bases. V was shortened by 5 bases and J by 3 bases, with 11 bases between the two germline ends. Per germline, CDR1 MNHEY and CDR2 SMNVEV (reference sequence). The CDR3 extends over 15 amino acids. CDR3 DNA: TGTGCCAGCAGTGATCAGACAGGCTATAATTCACCCCTCCACTTT. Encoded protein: CASSDQTGYNSPLHF.

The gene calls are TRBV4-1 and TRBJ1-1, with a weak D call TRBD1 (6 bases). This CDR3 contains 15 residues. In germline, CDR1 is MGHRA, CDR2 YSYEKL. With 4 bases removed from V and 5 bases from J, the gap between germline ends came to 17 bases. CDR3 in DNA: TGCGCCAGCAGCCCCCAGGTGGGAGGGGGGACTGAAGCTTTCTTT. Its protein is CASSPQVGGGTEAFF.

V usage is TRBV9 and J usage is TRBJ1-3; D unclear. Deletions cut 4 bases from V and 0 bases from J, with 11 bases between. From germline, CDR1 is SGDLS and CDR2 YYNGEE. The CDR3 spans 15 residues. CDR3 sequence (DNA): TGTGCCAGCAGCATTGGGCCATACTCTGGAAACACCATATATTTT. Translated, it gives CASSIGPYSGNTIYF.

DNA of the CDR3: TGCGCCAGCAGAAAAGACTCCGGACAGGGGGGCGCAGTCAGTTTCACCTTC. Translated, it gives CASRKDSGQGGAVSFTF. The chain employs TRBV4-1 and TRBJ1-2; 10 bases are a match to TRBD1. After removal of 6 bases from V and 13 bases from J, the junction contained 23 bases not matched to a gene. The V gene's germline CDR1 is MGHRA and CDR2 YSYEKL. The CDR3 is 17 amino acids.

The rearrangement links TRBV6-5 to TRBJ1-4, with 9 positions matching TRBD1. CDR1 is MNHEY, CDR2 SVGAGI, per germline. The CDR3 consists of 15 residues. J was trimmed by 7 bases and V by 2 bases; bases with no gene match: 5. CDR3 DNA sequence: TGTGCCAGCAGTTACCGACAGGGGGGAGGTGAAAAACTGTTTTTT. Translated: CASSYRQGGGEKLFF.

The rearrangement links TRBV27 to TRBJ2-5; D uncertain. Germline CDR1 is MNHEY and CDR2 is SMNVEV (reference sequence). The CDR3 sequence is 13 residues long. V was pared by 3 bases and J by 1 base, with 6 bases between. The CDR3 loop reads CASSLGSQETQYF. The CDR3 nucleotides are TGTGCCAGCAGTTTGGGCAGCCAAGAGACCCAGTACTTC.

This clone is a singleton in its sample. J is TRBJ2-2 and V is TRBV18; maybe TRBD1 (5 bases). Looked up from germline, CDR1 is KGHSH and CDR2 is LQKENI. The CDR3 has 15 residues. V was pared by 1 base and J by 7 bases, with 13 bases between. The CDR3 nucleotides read TGTGCCAGCTCACCACTATCAGGGTCAGACGGGGAGCTGTTTTTT. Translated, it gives CASSPLSGSDGELFF.

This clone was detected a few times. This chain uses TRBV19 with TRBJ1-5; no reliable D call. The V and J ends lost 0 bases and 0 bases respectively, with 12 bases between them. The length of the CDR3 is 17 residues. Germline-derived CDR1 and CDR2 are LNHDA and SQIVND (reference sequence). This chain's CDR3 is CASSIESGTYSNQPQHF. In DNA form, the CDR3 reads TGTGCCAGTAGTATAGAATCAGGAACCTATAGCAATCAGCCCCAGCATTTT. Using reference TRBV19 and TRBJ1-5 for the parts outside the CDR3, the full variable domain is DGGITQSPKYLFRKEGQNVTLSCEQNLNHDAMYWYRQDPGQGLRLIYYSQIVNDFQKGDIAEGYSVSREKKESFPLTVTSAQKNPTAFYLCASSIESGTYSNQPQHFGDGTRLSIL.

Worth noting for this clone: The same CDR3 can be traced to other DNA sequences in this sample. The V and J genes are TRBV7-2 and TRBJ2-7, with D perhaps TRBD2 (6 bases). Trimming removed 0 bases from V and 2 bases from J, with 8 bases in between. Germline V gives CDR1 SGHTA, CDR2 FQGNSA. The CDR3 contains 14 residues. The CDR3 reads CASSLAGGPYEQYF. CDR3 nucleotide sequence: TGTGCCAGCAGCTTAGCGGGGGGTCCCTACGAGCAGTACTTC.

CDR3 bases: TGTGCCAGCAGGTCGGGGAGGCGAGGGAACACTGAAGCTTTCTTT. This encodes CASRSGRRGNTEAFF. This rearrangement joins TRBV28 to TRBJ1-1; D gene uncertain. With 6 bases removed from V and 1 base from J, the gap between germline ends came to 15 bases. Germline V gene lookup returns CDR1 MDHEN and CDR2 SYDVKM. The CDR3 spans 15 residues. Full variable domain (outside the CDR3, taken from reference TRBV28 and TRBJ1-1): DVKVTQSSRYLVKRTGEKVFLECVQDMDHENMFWYRQDPGLGLRLIYFSYDVKMKEKGDIPEGYSVSREKKERFSLILESASTNQTSMYLCASRSGRRGNTEAFFGQGTRLTVV.

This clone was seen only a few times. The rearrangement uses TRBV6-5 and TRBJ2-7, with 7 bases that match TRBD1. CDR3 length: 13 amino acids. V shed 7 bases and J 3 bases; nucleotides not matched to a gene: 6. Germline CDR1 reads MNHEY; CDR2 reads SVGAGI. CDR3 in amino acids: CASKGAGGYEQYF. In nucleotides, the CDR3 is TGTGCCAGCAAAGGAGCAGGGGGCTACGAGCAGTACTTC.

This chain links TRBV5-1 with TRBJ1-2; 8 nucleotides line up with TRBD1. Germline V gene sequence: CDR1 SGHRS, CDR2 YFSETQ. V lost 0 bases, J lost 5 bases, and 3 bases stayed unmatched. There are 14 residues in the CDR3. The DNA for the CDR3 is TGCGCCAGCAGCTTGGCGGACAGGGCATATGGCTACACCTTC. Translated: CASSLADRAYGYTF.

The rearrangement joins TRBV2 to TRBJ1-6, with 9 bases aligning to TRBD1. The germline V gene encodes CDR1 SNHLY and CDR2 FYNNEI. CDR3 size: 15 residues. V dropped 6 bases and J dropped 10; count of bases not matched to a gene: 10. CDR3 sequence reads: CASRPGQGFISPLHF. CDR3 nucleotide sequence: TGTGCCAGCAGACCCGGACAGGGGTTTATCTCACCCCTCCACTTT.

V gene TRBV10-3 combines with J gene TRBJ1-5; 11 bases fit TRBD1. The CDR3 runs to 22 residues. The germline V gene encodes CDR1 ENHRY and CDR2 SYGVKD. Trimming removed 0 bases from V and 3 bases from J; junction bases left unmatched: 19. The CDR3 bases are TGTGCCATCAGTGAGTCGAGAGCCGAAGGACAGGGGGCGGACTTGACCAATCAGCCCCAGCATTTT. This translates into CAISESRAEGQGADLTNQPQHF.

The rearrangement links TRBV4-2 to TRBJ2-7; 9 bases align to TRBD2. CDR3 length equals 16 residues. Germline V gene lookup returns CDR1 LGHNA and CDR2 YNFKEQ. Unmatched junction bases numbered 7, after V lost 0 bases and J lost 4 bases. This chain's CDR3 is CASSQDRVAGAYEQYF. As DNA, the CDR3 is TGTGCCAGCAGCCAAGATCGGGTAGCGGGAGCATACGAGCAGTACTTC.

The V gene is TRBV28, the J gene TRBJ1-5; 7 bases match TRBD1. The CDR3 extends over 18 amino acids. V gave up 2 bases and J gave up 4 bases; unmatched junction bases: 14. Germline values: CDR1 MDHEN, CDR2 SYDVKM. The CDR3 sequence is CASSLTQAGTDKNQPQHF. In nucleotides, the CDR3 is TGTGCCAGCAGTTTAACACAGGCGGGGACAGATAAAAATCAGCCCCAGCATTTT. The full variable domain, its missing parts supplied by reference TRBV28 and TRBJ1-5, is DVKVTQSSRYLVKRTGEKVFLECVQDMDHENMFWYRQDPGLGLRLIYFSYDVKMKEKGDIPEGYSVSREKKERFSLILESASTNQTSMYLCASSLTQAGTDKNQPQHFGDGTRLSIL.

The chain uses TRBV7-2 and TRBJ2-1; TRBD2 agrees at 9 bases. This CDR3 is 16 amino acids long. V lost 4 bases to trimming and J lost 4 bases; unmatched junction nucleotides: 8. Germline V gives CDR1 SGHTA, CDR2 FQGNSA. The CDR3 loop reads CASSSNSGGRYNEQFF. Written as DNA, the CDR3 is TGTGCCAGCAGCTCAAACAGCGGGGGGCGTTACAATGAGCAGTTCTTC.

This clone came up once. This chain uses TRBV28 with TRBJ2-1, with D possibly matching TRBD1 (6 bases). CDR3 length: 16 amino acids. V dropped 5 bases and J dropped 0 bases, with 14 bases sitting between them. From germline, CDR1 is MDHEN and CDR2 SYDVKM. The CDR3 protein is CASSKGDGISYNEQFF. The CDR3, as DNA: TGTGCCAGCAGTAAGGGGGACGGGATCTCCTACAATGAGCAGTTCTTC.

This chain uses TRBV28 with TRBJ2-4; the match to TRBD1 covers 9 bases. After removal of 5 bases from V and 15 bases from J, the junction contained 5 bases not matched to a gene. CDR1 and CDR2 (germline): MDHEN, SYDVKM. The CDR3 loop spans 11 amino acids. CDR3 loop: CASSLQGARYF. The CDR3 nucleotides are TGTGCCAGCAGTCTACAGGGGGCTCGGTACTTC.

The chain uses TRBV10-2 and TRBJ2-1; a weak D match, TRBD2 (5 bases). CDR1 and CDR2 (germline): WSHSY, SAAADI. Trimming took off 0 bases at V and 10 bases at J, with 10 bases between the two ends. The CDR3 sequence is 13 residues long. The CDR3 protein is CASSESPRLEQFF. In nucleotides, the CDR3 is TGCGCCAGCAGTGAGTCCCCCCGACTAGAGCAGTTCTTC.

CDR3 residues: CASSGGGGADGYTF. The CDR3, as DNA: TGTGCCAGCAGCGGAGGGGGAGGGGCGGATGGCTACACCTTC. The chain uses TRBV27 and TRBJ1-2, with D possibly TRBD1 on 6 matching bases. The germline V gene encodes CDR1 MNHEY and CDR2 SMNVEV (reference sequence). This CDR3 has 14 amino acids. Trimming removed 6 bases from V and 6 bases from J, with 17 bases in between.

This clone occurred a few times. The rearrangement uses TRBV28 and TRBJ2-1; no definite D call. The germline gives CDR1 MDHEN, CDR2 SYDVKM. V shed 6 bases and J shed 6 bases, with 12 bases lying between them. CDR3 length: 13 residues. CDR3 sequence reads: CASRPDFVNEQFF. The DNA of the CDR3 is TGTGCCAGCAGACCCGACTTCGTCAATGAGCAGTTCTTC.

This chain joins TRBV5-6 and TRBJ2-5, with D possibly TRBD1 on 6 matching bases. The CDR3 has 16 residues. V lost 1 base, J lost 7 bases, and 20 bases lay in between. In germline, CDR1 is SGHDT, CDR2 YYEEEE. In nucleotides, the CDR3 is TGTGCCAGCAGCTTGTATTACCTCAGGGGTGAAGGGACCCAGTACTTC. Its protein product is CASSLYYLRGEGTQYF.

Written as DNA, the CDR3 is TGTGCCAGCAGCCAAGATCTGCGCCAGGGTTGGGGCTACACCTTC. Translated: CASSQDLRQGWGYTF. V and J are TRBV4-2 and TRBJ1-2; a weak D match, TRBD1 (5 bases). Germline CDR1 is LGHNA and CDR2 is YNFKEQ. Trimming pared 0 bases from V and 8 bases from J, leaving 16 bases between. The CDR3 loop spans 15 amino acids.

CDR3 sequence reads: CAWSGKGGVGTDTQYF. The CDR3, as DNA: TGTGCCTGGAGTGGGAAGGGAGGTGTAGGCACAGATACGCAGTATTTT. This chain links TRBV30 with TRBJ2-3; maybe TRBD2 (6 bases). Germline V gives CDR1 GTSNPN, CDR2 SVGIG (reference sequence). V was clipped by 1 base and J by 1 base, with 15 bases between them. The length of the CDR3 is 16 residues.

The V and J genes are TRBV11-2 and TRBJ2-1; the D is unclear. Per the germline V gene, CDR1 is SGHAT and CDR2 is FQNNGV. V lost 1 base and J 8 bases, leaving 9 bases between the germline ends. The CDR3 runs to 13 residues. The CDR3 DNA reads TGTGCCAGCAGCTTAGTCCAGTTCGATGAGCAGTTCTTC. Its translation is CASSLVQFDEQFF.

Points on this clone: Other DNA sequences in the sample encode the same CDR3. The CDR3 loop is CASSRQGETQYF. In DNA, the CDR3 is TGTGCCAGCAGTCGCCAGGGGGAGACCCAGTACTTC. This rearrangement joins TRBV12-3 or TRBV12-4 to TRBJ2-5; TRBD1 might be the D (6 bases). The CDR3 contains 12 residues. V lost 5 bases and J lost 5, with 9 bases in between.